Each of the 25 T cell receptor beta chains below was sequenced from the same sample in a study of cytomegalovirus exposure and HLA in healthy donors. Primers for the PCR totalled 60 Vbeta and 13 Jbeta. Clones were sequenced by immunoSEQ multiplex PCR, and TCRdb holds only the in-frame ones, with some missing. The sample lists about 110,000 clones; approximately 70% were seen once. The sample consisted of PBMCs. Receptor source: a man aged 25-45 years in good health and CMV-seropositive.

This clone showed up just a few times. The chain links TRBV7-9 to TRBJ2-3; 9 bases align to TRBD2. Germline V lookup: CDR1 SEHNR, CDR2 FQNEAQ (reference sequence). The V segment lost 4 bases and the J segment 2 bases; nucleotides outside the gene matches: 7. The CDR3 contains 16 residues. DNA for the CDR3: TGTGCCAGCAGCTCTTCAGCGGGGGGATCCACAGATACGCAGTATTTT. Amino acids: CASSSSAGGSTDTQYF.

On this clone itself: Mismatch with germline at one junction end may stem from a read error. The chain recombines TRBV7-9 with TRBJ1-2, with D unresolved. The CDR3 runs 12 residues. Per the germline V gene, CDR1 is SEHNR and CDR2 is FQNEAQ (reference sequence). CDR3 coding DNA: TGTTCCAGCAGCTTAGCCGGAGCCTGGTACACCTTC. It is translated as CSSSLAGAWYTF.

The chain has TRBV19 and TRBJ1-4; no clear D. Germline V gene lookup returns CDR1 LNHDA and CDR2 SQIVND (reference sequence). V lost 0 bases and J lost 9, with 14 bases in between. This CDR3 has 15 residues. CDR3 residues: CASSIDLSSGKKLFF. In nucleotides, the CDR3 is TGTGCCAGTAGTATAGACCTGTCCTCGGGGAAAAAACTGTTTTTT.

The chain uses TRBV6-5 and TRBJ1-1, with D hard to call. The V end lost 0 bases, the J end lost 5 bases, and 10 bases lay between the germline ends. Germline loops: CDR1 MNHEY, CDR2 SVGAGI. The CDR3 loop spans 14 amino acids. The CDR3, as DNA: TGTGCCAGCAGTTACTCGAGGTGGAGGACTGAAGCTTTCTTT. Its translation is CASSYSRWRTEAFF.

The genes are TRBV30 and TRBJ2-5; D perhaps matches TRBD1 (6 bases). V shed 2 bases and J shed 1 base, with 8 bases lying between them. Looked up from germline, CDR1 is GTSNPN and CDR2 is SVGIG (reference sequence). The CDR3 is made up of 13 amino acids. The CDR3 nucleotides are TGTGCCTGGAGTCGACAGGTCCAAGAGACCCAGTACTTC. Its translation is CAWSRQVQETQYF. The variable domain in full, completed from reference TRBV30 and TRBJ2-5, reads SQTIHQWPATLVQPVGSPLSLECTVEGTSNPNLYWYRQAAGRGLQLLFYSVGIGQISSEVPQNLSASRPQDRQFILSSKKLLLSDSGFYLCAWSRQVQETQYFGPGTRLLVL.

This clone was picked up a small number of times. The chain links TRBV6-6 to TRBJ2-3; 12 bases agree with TRBD2. V was pared by 6 bases and J by 5 bases, with 6 bases of the junction left unmatched. Germline CDR1 reads MNHNY; CDR2 reads SVGAGI (reference sequence). CDR3 length: 15 amino acids. CDR3: CASRRLAGEKDTQYF. CDR3 coding DNA: TGTGCCAGCAGACGACTAGCGGGGGAGAAAGATACGCAGTATTTT.

The rearrangement joins TRBV18 to TRBJ2-7; a weak D match, TRBD1 (5 bases). The germline CDR1 and CDR2 sequences are KGHSH and LQKENI. The ends were cut back, 3 bases at V and 2 bases at J, with 11 bases in the middle. CDR3 length: 14 residues. This CDR3 is CASSPPTETYEQYF. Here the CDR3 DNA reads TGTGCCAGCTCACCGCCGACAGAAACCTACGAGCAGTACTTC. Together with reference TRBV18 and TRBJ2-7, the CDR3 gives the full variable domain: NAGVMQNPRHLVRRRGQEARLRCSPMKGHSHVYWYRQLPEEGLKFMVYLQKENIIDESGMPKERFSAEFPKEGPSILRIQQVVRGDSAAYFCASSPPTETYEQYFGPGTRLTVT.

This clone was counted a single time. The chain employs TRBV19 and TRBJ2-7, with TRBD2 as a possible D gene (5 bases). Germline V gene data show CDR1 as LNHDA and CDR2 as SQIVND (reference sequence). With 3 bases removed from V and 0 bases from J, the gap between germline ends came to 9 bases. CDR3 size: 14 residues. DNA of the CDR3: TGTGCCAGTAGTATGAGGGCGAGCTCCTACGAGCAGTACTTC. It is translated as CASSMRASSYEQYF.

The rearrangement links TRBV27 to TRBJ1-2; perhaps TRBD1 as D (5 bases). This CDR3 spans 14 amino acids. CDR1 is MNHEY and CDR2 is SMNVEV in the germline V gene (reference sequence). The ends were cut back, 4 bases at V and 6 bases at J, with 15 bases in the middle. The CDR3 is CASSSPSRGDGYTF. CDR3 nucleotides: TGTGCCAGCAGTTCCCCCTCCCGGGGGGATGGCTACACCTTC.

This clone was recorded a few times. This chain uses TRBV5-5 with TRBJ1-1; D unclear. The CDR3 is made up of 14 amino acids. Germline values: CDR1 SGHKS, CDR2 YYEKEE (reference sequence). V lost 4 bases, J lost 0 bases, and 10 bases lay in between. In DNA, the CDR3 is TGTGCCAGCAGCCCGGGAGTCATGAACACTGAAGCTTTCTTT. As protein: CASSPGVMNTEAFF.

This clone appeared a few times. The chain has TRBV7-9 and TRBJ1-4; D gene unclear. The length of the CDR3 is 13 residues. In germline, CDR1 is SEHNR, CDR2 FQNEAQ (reference sequence). V lost 5 bases and J 8 bases, leaving 12 bases between the germline ends. CDR3 residues: CASSPPSEEKLFF. In DNA, the CDR3 is TGTGCCAGCAGCCCCCCCTCGGAGGAAAAACTGTTTTTT.

The V and J genes are TRBV9 and TRBJ2-2, with D possibly TRBD2 on 5 matching bases. This CDR3 has 14 residues. Trimming pared 3 bases from V and 4 bases from J, leaving 10 bases between. From germline, CDR1 is SGDLS and CDR2 YYNGEE. The CDR3 loop is CASSATSATGELFF. The CDR3 DNA sequence: TGTGCCAGCAGCGCCACTAGTGCCACCGGGGAGCTGTTTTTT. Full variable domain (missing parts from reference TRBV9 and TRBJ2-2): DSGVTQTPKHLITATGQRVTLRCSPRSGDLSVYWYQQSLDQGLQFLIQYYNGEERAKGNILERFSAQQFPDLHSELNLSSLELGDSALYFCASSATSATGELFFGEGSRLTVL.

This clone showed up just a few times. This rearrangement joins TRBV18 to TRBJ2-7; 7 bases are a match to TRBD1. This CDR3 is built from 15 residues. V dropped 2 bases and J dropped 2; count of bases not matched to a gene: 6. Germline CDR1 is KGHSH and CDR2 is LQKENI. The CDR3 region has the DNA TGTGCCAGCTCACCAGGGACAGTCCATGCCTACGAGCAGTACTTC. Residues: CASSPGTVHAYEQYF.

V gene TRBV5-1 combines with J gene TRBJ2-3, with TRBD2 identical over 14 bases. The germline V gene has CDR1 SGHRS and CDR2 YFSETQ. This CDR3 has 20 residues. V lost 0 bases to trimming and J lost 1 base; unmatched junction nucleotides: 10. CDR3 protein: CASSLVSGLAGARRTDTQYF. The CDR3 DNA sequence: TGCGCCAGCAGCTTGGTTTCGGGACTAGCGGGAGCCAGACGCACAGATACGCAGTATTTT.

This clone came up a few times. The genes are TRBV10-3 and TRBJ1-2, with 9 positions matching TRBD1. The V and J ends lost 9 bases and 6 bases, in that order; junction bases with no gene match: 5. CDR3 length equals 12 residues. Per germline, CDR1 ENHRY and CDR2 SYGVKD. The CDR3 nucleotides read TGTGCCATTAGTACAGGGGGCGATGGCTACACCTTC. This encodes CAISTGGDGYTF.

This chain links TRBV19 with TRBJ1-6, with a possible D match to TRBD1 (5 bases). Germline V gene lookup returns CDR1 LNHDA and CDR2 SQIVND (reference sequence). The CDR3 has 12 residues. Between the trimmed V and J ends, which lost 6 bases and 9 bases, there was a span of 9 bases. The CDR3 here is CASRDQGSPLHF. The DNA for the CDR3 is TGTGCCAGTAGAGATCAGGGTTCACCCCTCCACTTT. Drawing the rest from reference TRBV19 and TRBJ1-6, the complete variable domain is DGGITQSPKYLFRKEGQNVTLSCEQNLNHDAMYWYRQDPGQGLRLIYYSQIVNDFQKGDIAEGYSVSREKKESFPLTVTSAQKNPTAFYLCASRDQGSPLHFGNGTRLTVT.

The rearrangement uses TRBV11-3 and TRBJ2-7, with a tentative D call TRBD1 (5 bases). Germline V gives CDR1 SGHNT, CDR2 YENEEA. The CDR3 runs 15 residues. Trimming shortened V by 3 bases and J by 5 bases, and 17 bases separated the two germline ends. The chain's CDR3 is CASSFGYRIQDEQYF. CDR3 in DNA: TGTGCCAGCAGCTTCGGATACAGGATTCAGGACGAGCAGTACTTC.

To note about this clone: The germline gene is not matched at one end of the junction; a read error may be the cause. V usage is TRBV7-9 and J usage is TRBJ2-2; D may be TRBD1 (6 bases). The CDR3 totals 16 residues. Germline V lookup: CDR1 SEHNR, CDR2 FQNEAQ (reference sequence). The CDR3 region has the DNA TGTTCCAGCAGCTCCACAGGGCGACGAGGCACCGGGGAGCTGTTTTTT. Its translation: CSSSSTGRRGTGELFF.

This clone occurred once. This likely comes from a read error, as the CDR3 has no conserved phenylalanine or tryptophan at its end. The limits of the CDR3 on the DNA are not certain, so only TCRdb's listed CDR3 is given. The identical CDR3 is also encoded by other nucleotide sequences in the sample. This chain joins TRBV6-6 and TRBJ1-2. CDR1 and CDR2 from the germline V gene are MNHNY and SVGAGI (reference sequence). The length of the CDR3 is 11 amino acids, counting both ends. This chain's CDR3 is CASSPGGVVSI.

This clone was counted a few times. The chain couples TRBV7-9 to TRBJ2-7; 7 positions agree with TRBD1. CDR1 and CDR2 (germline): SEHNR, FQNEAQ (reference sequence). This CDR3 comprises 13 residues. Trimming took 5 bases from V and 1 from J; bases not matched to a gene: 2. The CDR3 bases are TGTGCCAGCAGCCCGGGACAGTCCTACGAGCAGTACTTC. Amino acid sequence: CASSPGQSYEQYF. Variable domain in full (rest from reference TRBV7-9 and TRBJ2-7): DTGVSQNPRHKITKRGQNVTFRCDPISEHNRLYWYRQTLGQGPEFLTYFQNEAQLEKSRLLSDRFSAERPKGSFSTLEIQRTEQGDSAMYLCASSPGQSYEQYFGPGTRLTVT.

The chain is built from TRBV9 and TRBJ1-3, with D possibly matching TRBD1 (6 bases). In germline, CDR1 is SGDLS, CDR2 YYNGEE. V lost 2 bases and J lost 0, with 12 bases in between. The CDR3 totals 16 residues. CDR3 nucleotide sequence: TGTGCCAGCAGCGTCTCGACAGGCCACTCTGGAAACACCATATATTTT. It encodes CASSVSTGHSGNTIYF.

The chain links TRBV6-1 to TRBJ2-7; D may be TRBD1 (6 bases). This CDR3 has 13 amino acids. V shed 3 bases and J shed 9 bases, with 15 bases lying between them. Germline V gene data show CDR1 as MNHNS and CDR2 as SASEGT. This CDR3 reads CASSEPQGLGQYF. DNA of the CDR3: TGTGCCAGCAGTGAGCCACAGGGCCTGGGGCAGTACTTC.

The chain links TRBV6-6 to TRBJ2-3; a weak D match, TRBD1 (5 bases). The germline gives CDR1 MNHNY, CDR2 SVGAGI (reference sequence). This CDR3 contains 15 residues. The germline V and J ends were trimmed by 5 bases and 4 bases, with 16 bases remaining between them. The CDR3 DNA is TGTGCCAGCAGTCAAAAGGAGACAGTCCCAGATACGCAGTATTTT. Translating it yields CASSQKETVPDTQYF.

The V gene is TRBV4-1, the J gene TRBJ2-5; TRBD1 agrees at 10 bases. The CDR3 covers 15 residues. With V trimmed by 4 bases and J by 4 bases, 6 bases remained unmatched. Germline CDR1 and CDR2: MGHRA and YSYEKL. CDR3 DNA: TGCGCCAGCAGCCCCGACGACAGGGGGCGAGAGACCCAGTACTTC. Translating it yields CASSPDDRGRETQYF.

CDR3 protein: CASSSPGTGIYEQYF. CDR3 DNA: TGCGCCAGCAGCTCCCCTGGAACGGGAATCTACGAGCAGTACTTC. This chain uses TRBV5-1 with TRBJ2-7, with a tentative D call TRBD2 (5 bases). Germline CDR1 reads SGHRS; CDR2 reads YFSETQ. Trimming cost V 3 bases and J 3 bases, with 16 bases left between them. The length of the CDR3 is 15 residues.